The 14 T cell receptor beta chains in this list originate from one sample, sequenced in a study of blood T cells in healthy people across ages. A J-beta primer mix and a sample-barcoded 5' primer were used in a second PCR of about 7 to 12 cycles. TCRdb analysed the 5' RACE reads with MiXCR anew, one entry per CDR3 protein. This sample has over 500,000 distinct CDR3 sequences, with over 25% found just once. These data were also reused for a study on T cells of mothers and their children.

Input material: blood. All receptors come from a boy between 2 and 15 years old in good health.

This chain uses TRBV4-3 with TRBJ2-7, with 10 bases that match TRBD2. There are 16 residues in the CDR3. Trimming at V came to 1 base and at J to 3 bases, leaving 6 bases not matched to a gene. CDR1 is LGHNA and CDR2 is YSLEER in the germline V gene. CDR3 in amino acids: CASSQASLAGVYEQYF. CDR3 coding DNA: TGCGCCAGCAGCCAAGCGAGTCTAGCGGGGGTCTACGAGCAGTACTTC.

This clonotype has a handful of counts. CDR3 sequence reads: CASSQDDGTLLFEQYF. In DNA, the CDR3 is TGTGCCAGCAGCCAAGATGATGGGACTCTACTTTTCGAGCAGTACTTC. The V and J genes are TRBV3-1 and TRBJ2-7, with a weak D call TRBD2 (6 bases). Germline CDR1 is LGHDT and CDR2 is YNNKEL (reference sequence). V lost 0 bases and J 6 bases, leaving 18 bases between the germline ends. The CDR3 runs to 16 residues.

This chain connects TRBV9 to TRBJ2-3, with 11 bases aligning to TRBD2. V dropped 5 bases and J dropped 0; count of bases not matched to a gene: 11. Per germline, CDR1 SGDLS and CDR2 YYNGEE. The CDR3 sequence is 18 residues long. CDR3 residues: CASSSNPGTSGSTDTQYF. For the CDR3, the DNA is TGTGCCAGCAGTTCTAATCCCGGGACTAGCGGAAGCACAGATACGCAGTATTTT.

This clonotype came up a few times. The chain combines TRBV4-1 with TRBJ1-2; D gene uncertain. The CDR3 is 17 residues long. Germline CDR1 is MGHRA and CDR2 is YSYEKL. V lost 0 bases, J lost 6 bases, and 20 bases lay in between. CDR3 nucleotide sequence: TGCGCCAGCAGCCAAGACGGCATCAGCGCCCTTATAAATGGCTACACCTTC. It codes for CASSQDGISALINGYTF.

Concerning this clonotype itself: Compared with germline, one end of the junction differs, possibly owing to a read error. The CDR3 is CTSSRERGGDTQYF. The CDR3 DNA is TGTACCAGCTCACGAGAGAGGGGAGGCGATACGCAGTATTTT. The rearrangement joins TRBV18 to TRBJ2-3, with D maybe TRBD2 (6 bases). Germline V gives CDR1 KGHSH, CDR2 LQKENI. The length of the CDR3 is 14 residues.

This sequence joins TRBV12-3 or TRBV12-4 and TRBJ2-1, with 10 bases aligning to TRBD2. CDR3 length equals 18 residues. V was pared by 2 bases and J by 3 bases, with 10 bases of the junction left unmatched. The CDR3, as DNA: TGTGCCAGCAGTTTAACCCTAGCGGGAGAGTTCCTCTACAATGAGCAGTTCTTC. Protein: CASSLTLAGEFLYNEQFF.

This clonotype came up many times. The genes are TRBV7-7 and TRBJ2-1; 8 bases match TRBD2. J was trimmed by 6 bases and V by 2 bases; bases with no gene match: 6. The CDR3 is 15 amino acids. Germline CDR1 and CDR2: SSHAT and FNYEAQ (reference sequence). CDR3 residues: CASSLSAGGFNEQFF. The CDR3 nucleotides are TGTGCCAGCAGCTTATCCGCGGGAGGTTTCAATGAGCAGTTCTTC.

This clonotype was seen a handful of times. This rearrangement joins TRBV20-1 to TRBJ1-2; TRBD1 is a possible D gene (5 bases). This CDR3 comprises 13 residues. Trimming took 0 bases from V and 4 from J, leaving 9 bases between them. Germline CDR1 and CDR2: DFQATT and SNEGSKA (reference sequence). The CDR3 DNA reads TGCAGTGCTAGAGATGGGGCGGCCTATGGCTACACCTTC. Translating it yields CSARDGAAYGYTF.

This chain uses TRBV7-9 with TRBJ2-5, with D unclear. Trimming cost V 0 bases and J 3 bases, with 5 bases left between them. The germline V gene encodes CDR1 SEHNR and CDR2 FQNEAQ (reference sequence). This CDR3 has 13 residues. In nucleotides, the CDR3 is TGTGCCAGCAGCTTAGCGTCCAAAGAGACCCAGTACTTC. It encodes CASSLASKETQYF.

This sequence joins TRBV4-2 and TRBJ2-5; D is unclear. Trimming pared 3 bases from V and 5 bases from J, leaving 19 bases between. CDR1 and CDR2 from the germline V gene are LGHNA and YNFKEQ. The length of the CDR3 is 16 residues. The CDR3, as DNA: TGTGCCAGCAGCCAGGACGTCACTGCAGCTAGGGAGACCCAGTACTTC. Its protein is CASSQDVTAARETQYF.

This clonotype has more than one count but fewer than ten. The V call is TRBV29-1, the J call TRBJ2-1; 7 nucleotides match TRBD1. The V gene's germline CDR1 is SQVTM and CDR2 ANQGSEA. Unmatched junction bases numbered 27, after V lost 3 bases and J lost 10 bases. The CDR3 runs to 19 residues. CDR3 loop: CSVEPAGGSATLGLSEQFF. CDR3 nucleotide sequence: TGCAGCGTTGAGCCCGCAGGGGGTAGCGCAACCCTTGGTCTGAGCGAGCAGTTCTTC.

This clonotype was detected a few times. The chain employs TRBV5-1 and TRBJ2-5; TRBD2 agrees at 13 bases. The assigned J gene may be wrong: the sequence end matches TRBJ2-1 better. The CDR3 has 16 residues. CDR1 and CDR2 (germline): SGHRS, YFSETQ. The CDR3 DNA reads TGCGCCAGCAGCTTGCGTAGACTAGCGGGAGGTAATGAGCAGTTCTTC. This encodes CASSLRRLAGGNEQFF.

V and J are TRBV5-1 and TRBJ2-5, with TRBD2 matching over 7 bases. The J call may be incorrect, as the DNA end agrees better with TRBJ2-1. This CDR3 contains 14 residues. From germline, CDR1 is SGHRS and CDR2 YFSETQ. This CDR3 reads CASFSGEPGNEQFF. CDR3 DNA: TGCGCCAGCTTCAGCGGGGAGCCCGGGAATGAGCAGTTCTTC.

This clonotype has just a few counts. V and J are TRBV6-5 and TRBJ1-2; 7 bases match TRBD1. The CDR3 has 16 residues. Trimming took 5 bases from V and 7 from J; bases not matched to a gene: 16. CDR1 and CDR2 from the germline V gene are MNHEY and SVGAGI. DNA for the CDR3: TGTGCCAGCAGTCCTACAGGGGCGCGGATGAATTTTGGCTACACCTTC. It encodes CASSPTGARMNFGYTF.